This TCR beta chain is from a study of T cell clonality in common variable immunodeficiency (dated by TCRdb to about 2015). Findings and caveats that apply to the study as a whole: Although equal DNA input was used, an average of roughly 80,000 unique sequences per sample was obtained for controls, compared with some 34,000 for CVID samples. Fewer deletions and N-nucleotide insertions were reportedly observed in CVID TCRbeta sequences, and highly modified clones with 13 or more V deletions were reportedly absent from CVID TCRbeta sequences. Correlations between repertoire features and clinical complications were limited by patient heterogeneity within the CVID cohort. TCRbeta clonality was higher in CVID subjects than in healthy controls (t-test p = 0.018), and the increase was most characteristic of about a third of subjects. Healthy controls shared more TCRbeta clones with each other than CVID subjects shared among themselves (p < 0.0001). According to the authors, figuring out what caused the increased clonality in CVID would require sequencing the repertoires of T cell subpopulations.

In its sample, this clone was seen a few times. What antigen it recognizes has not been identified. Read data end 3 residues before the CDR3 end; the end is taken from the germline J gene. For sequencing input, CVID and control samples contributed equivalent amounts of genomic DNA. For every sample, a 60 bp segment covering the rearranged TCRbeta CDR3 region was amplified and then sequenced. TCRbeta amplification used the immunoSEQ assay, a bias-corrected multiplex PCR with high-throughput sequencing. The paper's processing steps were these. Every unique nucleotide sequence was considered a clone and was annotated with V, D and J genes, copy number and frequency. Sequences were labeled productive if in frame, and non-productive if out of frame or containing stop codons. As previously described, Shannon's entropy was used to calculate clonality. The predicted amino acid sequences of productive clones were used to derive the mean CDR3 Kyte-Doolittle hydropathy. Hierarchical clustering of scaled V gene usage was performed with the R hclust function using Manhattan distance and complete linkage. Sharing of clones by CDR3 amino acid sequence was evaluated through resampling of 12 repertoires per group over 100 rounds. The repertoires were screened for some 70 published EBV-specific TCRbeta sequences and roughly 240 published CMV-specific TCRbeta sequences. After two CVID samples that produced fewer than 10,000 sequences were dropped from the analysis, 42 CVID repertoires remained. This immuneACCESS table, as held by TCRdb, lists in-frame sequences with V and J called but not all clones. Of the missing ones, under half trace to an unresolved V gene in checked studies; the others have no known cause. D and trimming come from the DNA, and the V and J calls and clone size come from that table. Here the sample lists fewer than 30,000 clones, none seen once only. Of the sample, approximately 31% is held by the ten largest clones.

CVID was diagnosed by standard criteria: serum IgG, IgA and/or IgM reduced below normal range, plus specific antibody deficiency. The CVID group comprised 40 to 45 subjects, 15 or so female and roughly 30 male, aged about 8 to 64 years with a mean age of around 40. Both CVID patients and healthy controls were predominantly of Caucasian heritage. All CVID subjects had received replacement immunoglobulin therapy for at least one year at the time of study participation. When blood was collected, none of the CVID subjects were ill or on immunomodulatory or immunosuppressive medication. From each donor, roughly 5 to 8 ml of heparinized peripheral whole blood was collected. Genomic DNA from adults with common variable immune deficiency (CVID) and from healthy adult controls was used to sequence TCRbeta CDR3 repertoires. Diluted blood was subjected to density centrifugation over Hypaque 1077 or Ficoll-Paque for isolation of peripheral blood mononuclear cells. Genomic DNA was obtained from unsorted mononuclear cells using either Qiagen column purification or a centrifugation-based method.

Its CDR3 holds 19 amino acids, cysteine through phenylalanine. The DNA covers only part of the CDR3, 48 bases in frame from base 1. Trimming removed 3 bases from V and 6 bases from J; the gene matches leave 13 bases unexplained. The germline V gene gives CDR1 as KGHSH and CDR2 as LQKENI. Sequenced: peripheral blood mononuclear cells. The chain links TRBV18 with TRBJ1-6; 11 of the junction bases match TRBD1. This clonotype was sampled from a human donor with common variable immunodeficiency. Here the CDR3 is given as CASSPFTGQGVGGNSPLHF. The CDR3 bases that were read are TGTGCCAGCTCACCTTTCACGGGACAGGGGGTCGGGGGTAATTCACCC.